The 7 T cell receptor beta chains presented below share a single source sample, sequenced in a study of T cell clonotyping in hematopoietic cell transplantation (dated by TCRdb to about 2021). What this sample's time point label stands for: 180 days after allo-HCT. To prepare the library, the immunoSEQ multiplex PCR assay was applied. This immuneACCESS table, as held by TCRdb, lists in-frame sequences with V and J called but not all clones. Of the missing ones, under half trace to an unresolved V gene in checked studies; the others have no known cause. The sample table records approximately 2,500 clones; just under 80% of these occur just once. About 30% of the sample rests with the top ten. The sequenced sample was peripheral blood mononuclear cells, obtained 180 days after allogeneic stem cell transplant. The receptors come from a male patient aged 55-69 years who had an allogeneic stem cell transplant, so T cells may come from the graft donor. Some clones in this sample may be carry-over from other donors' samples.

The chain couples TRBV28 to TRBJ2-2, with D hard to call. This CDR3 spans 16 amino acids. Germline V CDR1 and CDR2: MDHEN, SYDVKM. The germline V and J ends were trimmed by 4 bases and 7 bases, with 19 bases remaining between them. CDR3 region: CASSSQGFSTNGELFF. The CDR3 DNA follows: TGTGCCAGCAGTTCCCAAGGGTTCAGCACAAACGGGGAGCTGTTTTTT.

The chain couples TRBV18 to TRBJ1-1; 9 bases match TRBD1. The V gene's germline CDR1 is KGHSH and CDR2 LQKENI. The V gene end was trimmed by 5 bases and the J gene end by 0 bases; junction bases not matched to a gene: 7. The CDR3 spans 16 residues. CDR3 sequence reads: CASSSTGGGMNTEAFF. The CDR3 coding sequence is TGTGCCAGCTCATCGACAGGGGGAGGTATGAACACTGAAGCTTTCTTT.

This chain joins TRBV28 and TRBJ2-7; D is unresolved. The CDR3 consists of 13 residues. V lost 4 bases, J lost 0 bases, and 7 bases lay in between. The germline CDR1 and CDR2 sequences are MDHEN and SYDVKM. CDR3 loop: CASSYASSYEQYF. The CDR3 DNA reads TGTGCCAGCAGTTATGCGAGCTCCTACGAGCAGTACTTC.

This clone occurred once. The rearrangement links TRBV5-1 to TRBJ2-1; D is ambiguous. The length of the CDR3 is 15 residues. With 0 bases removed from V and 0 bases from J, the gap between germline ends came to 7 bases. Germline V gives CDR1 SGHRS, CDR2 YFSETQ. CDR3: CASSLGQDSYNEQFF. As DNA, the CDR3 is TGCGCCAGCAGCTTGGGACAAGACTCCTACAATGAGCAGTTCTTC. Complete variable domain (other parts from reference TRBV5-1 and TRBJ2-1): KAGVTQTPRYLIKTRGQQVTLSCSPISGHRSVSWYQQTPGQGLQFLFEYFSETQRNKGNFPGRFSGRQFSNSRSEMNVSTLELGDSALYLCASSLGQDSYNEQFFGPGTRLTVL.

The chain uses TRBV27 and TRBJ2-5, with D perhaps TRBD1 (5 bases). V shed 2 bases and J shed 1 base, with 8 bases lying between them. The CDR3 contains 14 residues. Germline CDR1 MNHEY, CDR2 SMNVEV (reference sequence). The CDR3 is CASSLGAAQETQYF. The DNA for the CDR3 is TGTGCCAGCAGTTTAGGGGCAGCCCAAGAGACCCAGTACTTC.

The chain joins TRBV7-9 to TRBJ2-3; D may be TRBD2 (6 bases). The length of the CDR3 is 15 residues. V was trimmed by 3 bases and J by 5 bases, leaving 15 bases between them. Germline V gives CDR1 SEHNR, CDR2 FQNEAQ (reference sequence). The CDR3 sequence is CASSLDGRVEDTQYF. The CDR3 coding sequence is TGTGCCAGCAGCTTGGACGGGAGAGTAGAAGATACGCAGTATTTT.

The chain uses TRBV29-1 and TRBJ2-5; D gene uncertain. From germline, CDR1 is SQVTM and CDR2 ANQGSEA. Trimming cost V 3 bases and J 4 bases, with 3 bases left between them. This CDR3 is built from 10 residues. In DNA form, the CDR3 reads TGCAGCGTTGAGGGAGAGACCCAGTACTTC. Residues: CSVEGETQYF. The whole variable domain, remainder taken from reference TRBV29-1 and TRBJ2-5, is SAVISQKPSRDICQRGTSLTIQCQVDSQVTMMFWYRQQPGQSLTLIATANQGSEATYESGFVIDKFPISRPNLTFSTLTVSNMSPEDSSIYLCSVEGETQYFGPGTRLLVL.